This T cell receptor (beta chain) was sequenced during a study of blood T cell repertoires in COVID-19 (dated by TCRdb to about 2020). General notes on the study: Samples from collaborators originated in the United States, Italy and Spain and spanned both the acute and convalescent phases of COVID-19. The repertoires were made available in a free public database intended to serve as a resource for research on the immune response to SARS-CoV-2. Where available, HLA class I and class II types were obtained from metadata supplied by the sample provider rather than from assay-based typing. The samples were drawn from two sources: the first 160 participants of the ongoing ImmuneRACE study, and 950 to 1,500 subjects contributed by 6 global collaborators. Sample metadata almost always included a de-identified subject ID, COVID-19 status, age in years and sex. Subjects who had been exposed to COVID-19, were actively infected with it, or had recovered from it provided the deeply sampled blood TCRbeta repertoires that made up the dataset. The prospective study material was composed of cDNA or gDNA derived from T cells, B-cell-depleted T cells, or PBMCs. The investigation overall reported the following: The amount of clinical and demographic metadata varied by source and participant and was provided uncurated.

TCRbeta CDR3 regions were amplified from genomic DNA by means of the immunoSEQ Assay, a bias-controlled multiplex PCR. Per the authors' processing: Nucleated cell counts per sample were estimated from amplification of reference gene primers within the assay. To quantify the absolute abundance of each unique TCRbeta CDR3 rearrangement, sequence reads were collapsed and filtered. Productive Simpson clonality was computed per sample as the square root of Simpson's diversity index over productive rearrangements. This is the immuneACCESS table as TCRdb keeps it, with only in-frame sequences that have V and J called. A part of the clones is gone; compared with another copy, unresolved V genes explain less than half, and the rest is unexplained. V and J calls and clone size come straight from that table; D and trimming were deduced from the DNA. The sample yields around 220,000 clones; roughly 84% were counted once. The ten largest clones capture around 2.2% of the sample.

Samples from volunteer blood donors who had recovered from COVID-19 were contributed by a second Seattle source. Collaborating institutions collected whole blood in K2EDTA tubes following their own protocols. For TCRbeta analysis, collaborators shipped samples in one of three forms: frozen whole blood, isolated PBMCs, or DNA extracted from either of those sample types. On this clone: The antigen it binds to is not known. No clone much larger than this one lies a single base away; base qualities are absent.

The sequence was obtained from a woman aged 40 to 50 who had recovered from COVID-19. The sequenced sample was peripheral blood.

The CDR3 here reads CASSVVNRGNTEAFF. In nucleotides, the sequence is TGTGCCAGCAGTGTAGTAAACAGGGGGAACACTGAAGCTTTCTTT. The sequence joins TRBV2 to TRBJ1-1; TRBD1 lines up with 7 middle nucleotides. Unmatched junction bases come to 6, with V trimmed by 4 bases and J by 1 base. CDR3 length: 15 amino acids, cysteine to phenylalanine. Solely the CDR3 DNA is kept, with 45 bases framed from the first base. CDR1 and CDR2 were assigned from the germline V gene as SNHLY and FYNNEI. Joined to the reference TRBV2 and TRBJ1-1 proteins, this CDR3 gives the full variable domain: EPEVTQTPSHQVTQMGQEVILRCVPISNHLYFYWYRQILGQKVEFLVSFYNNEISEKSEIFDDQFSVERPDGSNFTLKIRSTKLEDSAMYFCASSVVNRGNTEAFFGQGTRLTVV.